The present entry profiles one T cell receptor (beta chain) with its context. The data were obtained in a study of T cells in localized non-small cell lung cancer. Generated by immunoSEQ multiplex PCR, the TCRdb table keeps only in-frame clones and is missing some. The sample has 40,000 to 50,000 clones; roughly 86% are singletons. CDR3 length: 14 residues. Unmatched junction bases numbered 5, after V lost 3 bases and J lost 4 bases. Germline-derived CDR1 and CDR2 are SGHTA and FQGTGA. Here the sequenced sample was peripheral blood, taken before any cancer treatment. The TCR sequence derives from a female donor older than 55 with stage I squamous cell lung carcinoma. The chain joins TRBV7-3 to TRBJ1-1; TRBD1 aligns across 7 bases. The CDR3 here is CASSFNRGSTEAFF. For the CDR3, the DNA is TGTGCCAGCAGCTTTAACAGGGGTAGCACTGAAGCTTTCTTT.